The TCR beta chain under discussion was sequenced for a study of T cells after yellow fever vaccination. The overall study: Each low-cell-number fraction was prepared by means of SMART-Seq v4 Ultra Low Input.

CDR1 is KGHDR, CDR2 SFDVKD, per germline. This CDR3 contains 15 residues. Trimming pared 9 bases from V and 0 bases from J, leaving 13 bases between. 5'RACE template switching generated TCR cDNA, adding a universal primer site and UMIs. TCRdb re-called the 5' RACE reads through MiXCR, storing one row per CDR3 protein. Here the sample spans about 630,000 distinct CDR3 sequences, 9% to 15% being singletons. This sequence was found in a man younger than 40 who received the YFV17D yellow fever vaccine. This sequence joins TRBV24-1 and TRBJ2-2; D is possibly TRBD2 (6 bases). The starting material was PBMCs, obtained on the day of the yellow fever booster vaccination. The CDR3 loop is CATSEEGPNTGELFF. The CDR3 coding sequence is TGTGCCACCTCGGAGGAGGGCCCGAACACCGGGGAGCTGTTTTTT.